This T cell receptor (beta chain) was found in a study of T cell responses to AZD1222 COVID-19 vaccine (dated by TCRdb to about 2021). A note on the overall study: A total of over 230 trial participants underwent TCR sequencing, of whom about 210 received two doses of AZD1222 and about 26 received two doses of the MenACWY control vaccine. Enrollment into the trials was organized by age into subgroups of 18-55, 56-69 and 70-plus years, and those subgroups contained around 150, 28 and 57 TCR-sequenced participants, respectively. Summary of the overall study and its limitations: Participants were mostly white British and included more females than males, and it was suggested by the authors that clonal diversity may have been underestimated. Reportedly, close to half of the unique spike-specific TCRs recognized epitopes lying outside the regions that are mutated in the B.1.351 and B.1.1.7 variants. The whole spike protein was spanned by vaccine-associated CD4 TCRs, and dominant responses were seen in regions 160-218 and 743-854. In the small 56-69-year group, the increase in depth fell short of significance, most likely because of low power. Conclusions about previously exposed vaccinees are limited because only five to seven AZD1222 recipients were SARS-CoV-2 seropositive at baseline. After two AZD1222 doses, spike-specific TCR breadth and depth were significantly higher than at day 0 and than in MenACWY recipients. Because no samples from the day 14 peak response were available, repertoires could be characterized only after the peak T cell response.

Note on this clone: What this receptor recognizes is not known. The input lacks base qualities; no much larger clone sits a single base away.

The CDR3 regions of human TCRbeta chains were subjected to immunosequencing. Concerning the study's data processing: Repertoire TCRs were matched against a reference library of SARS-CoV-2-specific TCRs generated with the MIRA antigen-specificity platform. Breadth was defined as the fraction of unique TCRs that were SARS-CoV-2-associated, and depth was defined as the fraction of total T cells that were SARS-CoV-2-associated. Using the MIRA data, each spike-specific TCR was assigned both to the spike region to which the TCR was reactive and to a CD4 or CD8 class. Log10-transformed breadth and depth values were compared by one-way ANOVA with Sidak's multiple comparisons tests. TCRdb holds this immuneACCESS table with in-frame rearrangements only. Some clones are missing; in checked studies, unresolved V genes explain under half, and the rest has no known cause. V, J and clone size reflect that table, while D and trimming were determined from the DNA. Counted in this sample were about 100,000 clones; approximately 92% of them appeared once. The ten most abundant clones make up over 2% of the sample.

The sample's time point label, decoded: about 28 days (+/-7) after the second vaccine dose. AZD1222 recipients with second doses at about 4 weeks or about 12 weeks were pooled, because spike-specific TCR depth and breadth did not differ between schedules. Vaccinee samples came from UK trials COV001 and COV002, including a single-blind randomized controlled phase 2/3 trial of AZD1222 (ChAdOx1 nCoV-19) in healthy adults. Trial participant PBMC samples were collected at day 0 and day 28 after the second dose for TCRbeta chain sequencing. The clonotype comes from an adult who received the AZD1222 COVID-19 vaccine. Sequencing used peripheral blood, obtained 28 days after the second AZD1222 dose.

The CDR3 in this case is CASSVDSGGGRDYGYTF. In nucleotides, the sequence is TGCGCCAGCAGCGTTGACAGCGGGGGCGGTCGAGACTATGGCTACACCTTC. The chain is made from TRBV5-1 and TRBJ1-2, and the D gene may be TRBD1, 6 bases matching. V was cut back by 4 bases and J by 3 bases, leaving a gap of 22 bases between them. Spanning cysteine to phenylalanine, the CDR3 consists of 17 amino acids. Of all the DNA, just the CDR3 is kept, 51 bases in frame from base 1. CDR1 and CDR2 were assigned from the germline V gene as SGHRS and YFSETQ. This CDR3, with the reference TRBV5-1 and TRBJ1-2 proteins standing in past its ends, gives the full variable domain KAGVTQTPRYLIKTRGQQVTLSCSPISGHRSVSWYQQTPGQGLQFLFEYFSETQRNKGNFPGRFSGRQFSNSRSEMNVSTLELGDSALYLCASSVDSGGGRDYGYTFGSGTRLTVV.